These 30 T cell receptor beta chains were sequenced from one sample in a study of T cells after yellow fever vaccination. TCRdb passed the 5' RACE reads through MiXCR, listing each CDR3 protein once. Altogether approximately 120,000 distinct CDR3 sequences are present, roughly 6.7% being singletons, with the ten largest covering about 2.7%. The sequencing used CD4+ T cells sorted from PBMCs, collected around 10 days after the first yellow fever vaccination. The source of these receptors is a man aged 18 to 29 who received the YFV17D yellow fever vaccine.

This clonotype occurred many times. CDR3 protein: CASRGQRRANYGYTF. The CDR3 region has the DNA TGTGCCAGCAGAGGACAGCGCCGGGCTAACTATGGCTACACCTTC. This chain joins TRBV2 and TRBJ1-2, with D tentatively TRBD1 (6 bases). This CDR3 is built from 15 residues. Germline lookup yields CDR1 SNHLY and CDR2 FYNNEI. The V end lost 6 bases, the J end lost 0 bases, and 14 bases lay between the germline ends.

This clonotype was observed once. A much larger clone differs by one base, so this may be a read error. V gene TRBV3-1 combines with J gene TRBJ1-6; 8 bases are shared with TRBD1. Germline V gene sequence: CDR1 LGHDT, CDR2 YNNKEL (reference sequence). The CDR3 has 17 residues. The CDR3: CAISQDGTGFYNSPLHF. CDR3 DNA: TGTGCCATCAGCCAAGATGGGACAGGCTTCTATAATTCACCCCTCCACTTT.

This clonotype was counted at least ten times. V and J are TRBV29-1 and TRBJ2-7; D gene ambiguous. This CDR3 spans 13 amino acids. Per germline, CDR1 SQVTM and CDR2 ANQGSEA. Trimming removed 5 bases from V and 0 bases from J, with 11 bases in between. In DNA form, the CDR3 reads TGCAGCGTTTGGTTCGGCCCCTCCTACGAGCAGTACTTC. Its protein product is CSVWFGPSYEQYF.

This clonotype was recorded at least ten times. The V call is TRBV10-2, the J call TRBJ2-7, with a possible D match to TRBD2 (6 bases). In germline, CDR1 is WSHSY, CDR2 SAAADI. The CDR3 is 14 residues long. Trimming removed 7 bases from V and 6 bases from J, with 19 bases in between. The CDR3 DNA sequence: TGCGCCAGCAATGGAGGGAAGACCGGCGGCGAGCAGTACTTC. It specifies CASNGGKTGGEQYF.

This clonotype has a count of ten or more. For the CDR3, the DNA is TGCGCCAGCAGCTTTGGAACGAACACCGGGGAGCTGTTTTTT. Protein: CASSFGTNTGELFF. J is TRBJ2-2 and V is TRBV5-1, with D hard to call. The V gene lost 2 bases and the J gene lost 0 bases, with 5 bases spanning the gap. Germline V gene data show CDR1 as SGHRS and CDR2 as YFSETQ. The CDR3 has 14 amino acids.

There are many counts of this clonotype. The rearrangement joins TRBV7-9 to TRBJ1-5; a weak D match, TRBD1 (5 bases). CDR1 and CDR2 from the germline V gene are SEHNR and FQNEAQ (reference sequence). V lost 0 bases, J lost 0 bases, and 18 bases lay in between. This CDR3 comprises 19 residues. The CDR3 is CASSLAGYRGSHSNQPQHF. DNA of the CDR3: TGTGCCAGCAGCTTAGCGGGCTATCGGGGCTCACATAGCAATCAGCCCCAGCATTTT.

The table lists this clonotype with many counts. The CDR3 nucleotides read TGTGCCAGCAGTTTTGGCGGGACAGGTTCCCACTCCCAGTACTTC. Translated, it gives CASSFGGTGSHSQYF. V usage is TRBV27 and J usage is TRBJ2-5; 8 nucleotides match TRBD1. CDR1 and CDR2 (germline): MNHEY, SMNVEV (reference sequence). CDR3 length equals 15 residues. Trimming at V came to 3 bases and at J to 9 bases, leaving 12 bases not matched to a gene.

This clonotype was counted at least ten times. The J gene is TRBJ2-7, the V gene TRBV7-8; 15 bases match TRBD2. V dropped 3 bases and J dropped 7; count of bases not matched to a gene: 4. CDR1 and CDR2 (germline): SGHVS, FQNEAQ. This CDR3 comprises 15 residues. DNA of the CDR3: TGTGCCAGCAGCTTGGCCGGGACTAGCGGGGGGGAGCAGTACGTC. Protein sequence: CASSLAGTSGGEQYV.

There are many counts of this clonotype. J is TRBJ2-2 and V is TRBV9; the D gene is possibly TRBD1 (6 bases). Trimming stripped 3 bases from V and 7 bases from J, with 16 bases between. Germline lookup yields CDR1 SGDLS and CDR2 YYNGEE. This CDR3 region has 15 residues. This chain's CDR3 is CASSAQTGSVGELFF. The DNA for the CDR3 is TGTGCCAGCAGCGCCCAAACAGGGTCCGTCGGGGAGCTGTTTTTT.

This clonotype occurred many times. This chain links TRBV5-1 with TRBJ1-4, with TRBD1 as a possible D gene (5 bases). Trimming removed 3 bases from V and 15 bases from J, with 21 bases in between. Germline V gene data show CDR1 as SGHRS and CDR2 as YFSETQ. The CDR3 consists of 14 residues. CDR3 residues: CASSYRITGTALFF. The CDR3 region has the DNA TGCGCCAGCAGCTATAGGATTACCGGGACGGCGTTGTTTTTT.

Ten or more counts support this clonotype. This chain links TRBV18 with TRBJ1-2, with 8 positions matching TRBD1. The length of the CDR3 is 14 residues. CDR1 and CDR2 from the germline V gene are KGHSH and LQKENI. The V gene end was trimmed by 6 bases and the J gene end by 0 bases; junction bases not matched to a gene: 3. CDR3: CASSRDRTNYGYTF. The DNA of the CDR3 is TGTGCCAGCTCGAGGGACAGGACTAACTATGGCTACACCTTC.

This clonotype has just a few counts. The gene calls are TRBV5-1 and TRBJ2-3; D is unresolved. The germline V gene encodes CDR1 SGHRS and CDR2 YFSETQ. V gave up 0 bases and J gave up 0 bases, with 8 bases separating them. CDR3 length: 15 amino acids. Here the CDR3 DNA reads TGCGCCAGCAGCTTGGTGGGCCCTAGCACAGATACGCAGTATTTT. It yields the protein CASSLVGPSTDTQYF.

This clonotype was seen at least ten times. J is TRBJ1-1 and V is TRBV4-1, with 8 bases lining up with TRBD1. The CDR3 is made up of 14 amino acids. The junction had 9 bases not matched to a gene; V was cut back by 4 bases and J by 8 bases. The germline CDR1 and CDR2 sequences are MGHRA and YSYEKL. Here the CDR3 reads CASSPRGQDFEAFF. The CDR3 region has the DNA TGCGCCAGCAGCCCCCGGGGACAGGACTTCGAAGCTTTCTTT.

The chain employs TRBV5-1 and TRBJ2-5; 8 bases align to TRBD2. After removal of 4 bases from V and 2 bases from J, the junction contained 7 bases not matched to a gene. The germline V gene has CDR1 SGHRS and CDR2 YFSETQ. The CDR3 is made up of 15 amino acids. The CDR3 spells CASSPTGGRQETQYF. Here the CDR3 DNA reads TGCGCCAGCAGCCCCACGGGGGGGCGACAAGAGACCCAGTACTTC.

In its sample, this clonotype was seen many times. The rearrangement uses TRBV6-1 and TRBJ2-3, with D uncertain. V was clipped by 4 bases and J by 2 bases, with 7 bases between them. The CDR3 is 13 residues long. CDR1 is MNHNS and CDR2 is SASEGT in the germline V gene. The CDR3 DNA sequence: TGTGCCAGCAGTGCCGACACCACAGATACGCAGTATTTT. Its protein product is CASSADTTDTQYF.

This clonotype has only a few counts. The V gene is TRBV4-1, the J gene TRBJ1-2, with TRBD1 as a possible D gene (5 bases). Trimming cost V 8 bases and J 2 bases, with 21 bases left between them. Per the germline V gene, CDR1 is MGHRA and CDR2 is YSYEKL. The CDR3 is made up of 16 amino acids. In DNA form, the CDR3 reads TGCGCCAGCCGACCCGGGACGACAAATGCAAACTATGGCTACACCTTC. This gives the protein CASRPGTTNANYGYTF.

At least ten counts were recorded for this clonotype. The chain combines TRBV12-3 or TRBV12-4 with TRBJ2-5, with D possibly being TRBD2 (5 bases). This CDR3 has 14 residues. The V end was cut by 4 bases, the J end by 2 bases, with 11 bases between. This chain's CDR3 is CASSWRSGQETQYF. Written as DNA, the CDR3 is TGTGCCAGCAGTTGGAGGTCGGGTCAAGAGACCCAGTACTTC.

This clonotype was observed many times. V gene TRBV20-1 combines with J gene TRBJ1-3; 9 bases fit TRBD1. Germline V gives CDR1 DFQATT, CDR2 SNEGSKA (reference sequence). The CDR3 is 14 amino acids. The ends lost 5 bases at V and 4 bases at J; junction bases unmatched: 6. The CDR3: CSAQQGAGGNTIYF. The CDR3 bases are TGCAGTGCTCAACAGGGGGCAGGAGGAAACACCATATATTTT.

This clonotype has a count of ten or more. The J gene is TRBJ2-5, the V gene TRBV14; D unresolved. The CDR3 runs 11 residues. Germline CDR1 and CDR2: SGHDN and FVKESK. V lost 6 bases and J lost 6, with 8 bases in between. The CDR3 protein is CASRRGKTQYF. CDR3 DNA: TGTGCCAGCAGACGAGGAAAGACCCAGTACTTC.

This rearrangement joins TRBV29-1 to TRBJ2-3; a possible D gene is TRBD1 (5 bases). The CDR3 length is 13 residues. The germline V and J ends were trimmed by 4 bases and 8 bases, with 16 bases remaining between them. Germline V lookup: CDR1 SQVTM, CDR2 ANQGSEA. The CDR3 is CSVAEQADSTQYF. In DNA form, the CDR3 reads TGCAGCGTTGCTGAACAGGCCGACTCTACGCAGTATTTT.

This clonotype showed up many times. The genes are TRBV6-2 or TRBV6-3 and TRBJ2-4, with 10 bases aligning to TRBD1. Germline lookup yields CDR1 MNHEY and CDR2 SVGEGT. The CDR3 runs to 15 residues. Trimming removed 8 bases from V and 7 bases from J; junction bases left unmatched: 11. The CDR3 DNA is TGTGCCAGCGGGCTCGACAGGGGGCAGGGGAACATTCAGTACTTC. Translated, it gives CASGLDRGQGNIQYF.

This clonotype was detected a few times. The CDR3 reads CASSPGRYNSPLHF. CDR3 DNA: TGTGCCAGCAGCCCGGGACGGTATAATTCACCCCTCCACTTT. The chain recombines TRBV6-5 with TRBJ1-6, with a weak D call TRBD1 (5 bases). Trimming took off 6 bases at V and 4 bases at J, with 10 bases between the two ends. Germline lookup yields CDR1 MNHEY and CDR2 SVGAGI. This CDR3 is 14 amino acids long.

This clonotype was seen ten or more times. This chain connects TRBV5-1 to TRBJ2-5; D might be TRBD1 or TRBD2, each matching 6 bases. CDR3 length: 14 residues. Germline CDR1 reads SGHRS; CDR2 reads YFSETQ. V was trimmed by 0 bases and J by 6 bases, leaving 12 bases between them. CDR3 nucleotides: TGCGCCAGCAGCTTGGAGGGGGGTGGCAAGACCCAGTACTTC. It is translated as CASSLEGGGKTQYF.

This clonotype was counted many times. V usage is TRBV7-2 and J usage is TRBJ2-1; TRBD2 is a possible D gene (5 bases). V lost 4 bases and J 2 bases, leaving 18 bases between the germline ends. Germline lookup yields CDR1 SGHTA and CDR2 FQGNSA. The CDR3 is 17 residues long. This CDR3 is CASSYRRTGFTYNEQFF. The CDR3 bases are TGTGCCAGCAGCTACAGACGGACGGGGTTCACCTACAATGAGCAGTTCTTC. Full variable domain (outside the CDR3, taken from reference TRBV7-2 and TRBJ2-1): GAGVSQSPSNKVTEKGKDVELRCDPISGHTALYWYRQSLGQGLEFLIYFQGNSAPDKSGLPSDRFSAERTGGSVSTLTIQRTQQEDSAVYLCASSYRRTGFTYNEQFFGPGTRLTVL.

This clonotype was detected many times. The rearrangement uses TRBV28 and TRBJ2-1, with TRBD2 matching 7 bases. Germline-derived CDR1 and CDR2 are MDHEN and SYDVKM. This CDR3 comprises 16 residues. J was trimmed by 0 bases and V by 2 bases; bases with no gene match: 4. The CDR3 DNA reads as TGTGCCAGCAGTTTACCTCTAGCGGACTCCTACAATGAGCAGTTCTTC. Translated: CASSLPLADSYNEQFF.

This clonotype was detected many times. DNA of the CDR3: TGCGCCAGTGCCTCCAGGACGGCTGTTAATGAAAAACTGTTTTTT. This codes for CASASRTAVNEKLFF. The chain carries TRBV5-1 and TRBJ1-4; D call uncertain. CDR3 size: 15 residues. From germline, CDR1 is SGHRS and CDR2 YFSETQ. V shed 8 bases and J shed 4 bases, with 18 bases lying between them.

This clonotype has ten or more counts. The rearrangement uses TRBV24-1 and TRBJ2-1, with D unclear. V lost 3 bases, J lost 7 bases, and 12 bases lay in between. The CDR3 extends over 14 amino acids. The germline gives CDR1 KGHDR, CDR2 SFDVKD. The CDR3 DNA sequence: TGTGCCACCAGTGATGGGCAGTTGGAGAATGAGCAGTTCTTC. It is translated as CATSDGQLENEQFF.

This clonotype was counted ten times or more. The gene calls are TRBV20-1 and TRBJ2-4, with D perhaps matching TRBD1 (5 bases). The V end lost 2 bases, the J end lost 6 bases, and 8 bases lay between the germline ends. The CDR3 length is 12 residues. Germline V gene sequence: CDR1 DFQATT, CDR2 SNEGSKA (reference sequence). The CDR3 is CSARQGGNIQYF. The CDR3 nucleotides are TGCAGTGCTAGACAGGGCGGAAACATTCAGTACTTC.

This clonotype was observed at least ten times. The genes are TRBV11-2 and TRBJ1-1; D is uncertain. CDR3 length: 15 amino acids. Germline V gene sequence: CDR1 SGHAT, CDR2 FQNNGV. V was clipped by 0 bases and J by 2 bases, with 10 bases between them. In DNA form, the CDR3 reads TGTGCCAGCAGCTTAGACCCGGCGGTAAACACTGAAGCTTTCTTT. Residues: CASSLDPAVNTEAFF.

This clonotype was observed many times. V gene TRBV7-9 combines with J gene TRBJ1-6, with D perhaps TRBD1 (5 bases). The V gene lost 2 bases and the J gene lost 8 bases, with 13 bases spanning the gap. The CDR3 has 15 amino acids. The germline V gene encodes CDR1 SEHNR and CDR2 FQNEAQ (reference sequence). The CDR3 is CASSLMAGLDSPLHF. The CDR3, as DNA: TGTGCCAGCAGCTTAATGGCAGGGCTGGATTCACCCCTCCACTTT.